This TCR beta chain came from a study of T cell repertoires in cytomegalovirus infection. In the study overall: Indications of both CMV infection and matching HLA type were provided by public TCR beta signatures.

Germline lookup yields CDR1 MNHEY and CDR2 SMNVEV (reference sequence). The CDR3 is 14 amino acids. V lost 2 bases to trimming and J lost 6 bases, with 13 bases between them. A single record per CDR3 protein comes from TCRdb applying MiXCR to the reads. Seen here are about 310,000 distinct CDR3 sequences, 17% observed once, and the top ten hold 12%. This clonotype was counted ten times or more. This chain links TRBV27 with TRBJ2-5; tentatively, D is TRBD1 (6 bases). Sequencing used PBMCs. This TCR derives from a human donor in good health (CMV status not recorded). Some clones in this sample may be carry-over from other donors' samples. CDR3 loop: CASSLGTPGQTQYF. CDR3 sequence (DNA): TGTGCCAGCAGTTTAGGGACACCGGGACAGACCCAGTACTTC.